This T cell receptor (beta chain) was identified during a study of spatial heterogeneity in lung cancer. Study results and caveats: Tumor T-cell coverage was an estimated 7% or so for alpha and roughly 12% for beta chains. Tracking of tumor mutation counts was seen in expanded intratumoral alpha and beta TCR counts.

TCRdb analysed the 5' RACE reads with MiXCR anew, one entry per CDR3 protein. The repertoire includes about 4,200 distinct CDR3 sequences, about 9% of them detected once, and 8% to 10% sits in the top ten. The germline V gene encodes CDR1 DFQATT and CDR2 SNEGSKA (reference sequence). The CDR3 loop spans 12 amino acids. The germline V and J ends were trimmed by 3 bases and 6 bases, with 12 bases remaining between them. This clonotype was observed a handful of times. Its antigen is currently unknown. The time point was: sample taken at primary tumor resection. From tumor, nontumor lung or frozen PBMC, whole RNA was taken unsorted for sequencing.

The receptor was isolated from a male donor with early-stage non-small cell lung cancer. The rearrangement uses TRBV20-1 and TRBJ2-7; unclear D gene. Sequencing was performed on lung tumor tissue, taken at surgery. The CDR3 DNA reads as TGCAGTGCTAGGGGTCTAAGCGTCGAGCAGTACTTC. Protein: CSARGLSVEQYF.